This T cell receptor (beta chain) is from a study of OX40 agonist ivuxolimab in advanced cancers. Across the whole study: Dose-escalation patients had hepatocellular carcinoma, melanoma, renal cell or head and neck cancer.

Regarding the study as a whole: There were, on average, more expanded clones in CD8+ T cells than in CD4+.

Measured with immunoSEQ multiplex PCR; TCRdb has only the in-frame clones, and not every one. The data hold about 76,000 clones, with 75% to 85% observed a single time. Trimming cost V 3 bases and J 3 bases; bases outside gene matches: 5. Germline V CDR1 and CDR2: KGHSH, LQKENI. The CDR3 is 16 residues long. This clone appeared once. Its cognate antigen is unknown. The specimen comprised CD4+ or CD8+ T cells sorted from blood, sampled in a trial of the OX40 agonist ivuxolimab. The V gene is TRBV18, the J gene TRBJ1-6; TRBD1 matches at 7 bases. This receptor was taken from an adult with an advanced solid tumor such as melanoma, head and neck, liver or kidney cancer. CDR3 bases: TGTGCCAGCTCACCTGGACAGGCCTACTATAATTCACCCCTCCACTTT. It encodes CASSPGQAYYNSPLHF.